This T cell receptor (beta chain) is from a study of T cell repertoires in cytomegalovirus infection. Overall study context: Selection of CMV epitopes for the study included recently identified HLA-C-restricted and well-studied HLA-B-restricted ones. CMV infection plus the matching HLA type was flagged by public TCR beta signatures. Broader study findings: There were HLA-C-restricted CMV-specific TCR beta clonotypes dominating the ex vivo response. Summed frequency of shared TCR beta families picked out CMV carriers who also had the relevant HLA.

Trimming removed 6 bases from V and 2 bases from J; junction bases left unmatched: 2. The CDR3 sequence is 14 residues long. Germline V gene sequence: CDR1 ENHRY, CDR2 SYGVKD. TCRdb analysed the reads with MiXCR anew, one entry per CDR3 protein. The sample shows some 700,000 distinct CDR3 sequences, around 32% of them seen only once. This clonotype was detected only a few times. Antigen unknown. Source: cultured PBMCs, taken from culture after CMV antigen stimulation. V gene TRBV10-3 combines with J gene TRBJ1-5; 9 nucleotides align to TRBD1. This clonotype originated in a human donor in good health (CMV status not recorded). Some clones in this sample may be carry-over from other donors' samples. The CDR3 DNA sequence: TGTGCCATCAGGGACAGGGGTGGCAATCAGCCCCAGCATTTT. Its translation is CAIRDRGGNQPQHF.